Presented here are 9 T cell receptor beta chains from one specimen sequenced in a study of blood T cell repertoires in COVID-19. Using immunoSEQ multiplex PCR, the repertoire was profiled, and TCRdb retains in-frame clones only, with some absent. The sample shows fewer than 250,000 clones, around 91% of them seen only once. Specimen: PBMCs or T cells enriched from blood (not recorded which). The receptor set was obtained from a man aged 25-40 years who had been exposed to COVID-19.

In this sample, this clone turned up once. The chain employs TRBV4-2 and TRBJ1-2; D is unclear. There are 13 residues in the CDR3. V was shortened by 0 bases and J by 4 bases, with 6 bases between the two germline ends. Germline V gene lookup returns CDR1 LGHNA and CDR2 YNFKEQ. In DNA form, the CDR3 reads TGTGCCAGCAGCCAAGATATCCCCTATGGCTACACCTTC. Protein: CASSQDIPYGYTF.

This clone was recorded once. The chain uses TRBV6-5 and TRBJ2-3, with 10 bases lining up with TRBD2. Unmatched junction bases numbered 3, after V lost 2 bases and J lost 4 bases. The CDR3 sequence is 15 residues long. Germline V lookup: CDR1 MNHEY, CDR2 SVGAGI. The chain's CDR3 is CASSYTSGGADTQYF. The CDR3 bases are TGTGCCAGCAGTTACACCAGCGGGGGGGCAGATACGCAGTATTTT.

This rearrangement joins TRBV15 to TRBJ1-4; D not certain. V was clipped by 4 bases and J by 6 bases, with 6 bases between them. CDR1 is LNHNV, CDR2 YYDKDF, per germline (reference sequence). The CDR3 is made up of 12 amino acids. CDR3 residues: CATSKHDEKLFF. The CDR3 DNA sequence: TGTGCCACCAGCAAACATGATGAAAAACTGTTTTTT.

The chain couples TRBV2 to TRBJ1-6; tentatively, D is TRBD1 (5 bases). Trimming cost V 5 bases and J 8 bases, with 10 bases left between them. This CDR3 is 13 amino acids long. Germline V gene sequence: CDR1 SNHLY, CDR2 FYNNEI. The CDR3 spells CASSSGYDSPLHF. The CDR3 nucleotides are TGTGCCAGCAGTTCAGGGTACGATTCACCCCTCCACTTT.

This clone has a single count. This chain uses TRBV10-3 with TRBJ1-1, with a weak D call TRBD1 (5 bases). This CDR3 contains 13 residues. Germline values: CDR1 ENHRY, CDR2 SYGVKD. Trimming pared 2 bases from V and 1 base from J, leaving 5 bases between. CDR3 coding DNA: TGTGCCATCAGTGAGAGGGGGAACACTGAAGCTTTCTTT. Its protein is CAISERGNTEAFF.

This sequence joins TRBV6-5 and TRBJ1-2, with D perhaps matching TRBD1 (5 bases). V was pared by 0 bases and J by 7 bases, with 15 bases between. The CDR3 extends over 15 amino acids. The germline V gene has CDR1 MNHEY and CDR2 SVGAGI. CDR3 sequence (DNA): TGTGCCAGCAGTTACTCTCTCAGGGTGGGGGGTGGCTACACCTTC. Encoded protein: CASSYSLRVGGGYTF.

CDR3 residues: CASSLSGVETQYF. The CDR3 region has the DNA TGTGCCAGCAGCTTGTCAGGGGTAGAGACCCAGTACTTC. The chain employs TRBV5-4 and TRBJ2-5, with a possible D match to TRBD1 (6 bases). The CDR3 is made up of 13 amino acids. Between the trimmed V and J ends, which lost 1 base and 4 bases, there was a span of 8 bases. The germline V gene has CDR1 SGHNT and CDR2 YYREEE (reference sequence).

V and J are TRBV11-3 and TRBJ1-5; D may be TRBD1 (6 bases). The CDR3 is 15 amino acids. CDR1 and CDR2 (germline): SGHNT, YENEEA. The V gene lost 2 bases and the J gene lost 6 bases, with 14 bases spanning the gap. Written as DNA, the CDR3 is TGTGCCAGCAGCTTAAGGTACAGGGCTACTCAGCCCCAGCATTTT. As protein: CASSLRYRATQPQHF.

The rearrangement joins TRBV30 to TRBJ1-1; possibly TRBD1 for D (5 bases). Germline V CDR1 and CDR2: GTSNPN, SVGIG (reference sequence). The CDR3 has 12 residues. V lost 4 bases and J 10 bases, leaving 16 bases between the germline ends. CDR3 bases: TGTGCCTGGAATGGGGGGGGGATAGGAGCTTTCTTT. It encodes CAWNGGGIGAFF.